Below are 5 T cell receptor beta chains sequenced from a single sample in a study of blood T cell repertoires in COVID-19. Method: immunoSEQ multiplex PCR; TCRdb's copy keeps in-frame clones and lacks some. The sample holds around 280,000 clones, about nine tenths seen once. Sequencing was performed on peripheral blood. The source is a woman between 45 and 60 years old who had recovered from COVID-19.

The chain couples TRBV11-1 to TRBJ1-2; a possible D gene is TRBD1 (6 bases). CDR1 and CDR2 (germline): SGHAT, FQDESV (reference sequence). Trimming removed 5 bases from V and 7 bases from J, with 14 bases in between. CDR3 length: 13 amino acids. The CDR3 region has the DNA TGTGCCAGCAGCATCACAGGGTCATCTGGCTACACCTTC. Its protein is CASSITGSSGYTF.

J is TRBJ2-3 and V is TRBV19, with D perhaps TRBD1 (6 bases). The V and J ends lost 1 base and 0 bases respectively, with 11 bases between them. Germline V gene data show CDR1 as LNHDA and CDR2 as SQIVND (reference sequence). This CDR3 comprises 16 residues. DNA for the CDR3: TGTGCCAGTAGTATAGGGGGGCCACGGAGCACAGATACGCAGTATTTT. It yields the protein CASSIGGPRSTDTQYF.

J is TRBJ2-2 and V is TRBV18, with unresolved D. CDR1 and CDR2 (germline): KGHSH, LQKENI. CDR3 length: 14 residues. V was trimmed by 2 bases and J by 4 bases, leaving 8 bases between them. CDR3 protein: CASSPARATGELFF. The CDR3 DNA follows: TGTGCCAGCTCACCAGCGCGAGCCACCGGGGAGCTGTTTTTT.

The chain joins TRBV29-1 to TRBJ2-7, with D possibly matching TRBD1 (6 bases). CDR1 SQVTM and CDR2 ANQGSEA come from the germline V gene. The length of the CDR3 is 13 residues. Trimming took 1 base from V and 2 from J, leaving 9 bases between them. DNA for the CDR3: TGCAGCGTTGAAGGGTCAGGGGCCTACGAGCAGTACTTC. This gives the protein CSVEGSGAYEQYF.

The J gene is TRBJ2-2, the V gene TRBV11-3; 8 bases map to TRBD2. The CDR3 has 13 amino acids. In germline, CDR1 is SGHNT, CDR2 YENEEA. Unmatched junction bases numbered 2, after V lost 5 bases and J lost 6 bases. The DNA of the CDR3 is TGTGCCAGCAGCCCGGGGGGGTCCGGGGAGCTGTTTTTT. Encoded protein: CASSPGGSGELFF.